The clone carrying this TCR beta chain appeared many times. The entry originates in a study of control samples from healthy donors and cancer patients. Generated by immunoSEQ multiplex PCR, the TCRdb table keeps only in-frame clones and is missing some. The sample has roughly 88,000 clones, about 92% seen once. This CDR3 region has 14 residues. Germline loops: CDR1 SGHRS, CDR2 YFSETQ. After removal of 5 bases from V and 5 bases from J, the junction contained 8 bases not matched to a gene. The gene calls are TRBV5-1 and TRBJ1-1; TRBD1 matches 8 bases. Material: blood. The clonotype originates from a young man in good health. The CDR3 is CASRQGAQETEAFF. DNA of the CDR3: TGCGCCAGCAGGCAGGGGGCGCAGGAGACTGAAGCTTTCTTT.